Below, 15 T cell receptor beta chains from the same sample are listed, as sequenced in a study of OX40 agonist ivuxolimab in advanced cancers. The repertoire was sequenced with immunoSEQ multiplex PCR; TCRdb's copy has only in-frame clones and lacks some. The repertoire holds 35,000 to 45,000 clones, with roughly nine tenths as singletons. Sample: CD4+ or CD8+ T cells sorted from blood, taken in a trial of the OX40 agonist ivuxolimab. The receptors here all came from an adult with an advanced solid tumor such as melanoma, head and neck, liver or kidney cancer.

This clone counts as medium-sized. The chain employs TRBV18 and TRBJ1-5; D perhaps matches TRBD1 (5 bases). Trimming stripped 8 bases from V and 5 bases from J, with 13 bases between. CDR1 KGHSH and CDR2 LQKENI come from the germline V gene. The CDR3 extends over 13 amino acids. CDR3 DNA: TGTGCCAGCCAAACCGGGGGGGATCAGCCCCAGCATTTT. Amino acid sequence: CASQTGGDQPQHF.

The chain is built from TRBV27 and TRBJ1-5, with TRBD1 matching over 9 bases. The CDR3 length is 14 residues. The V segment lost 1 base and the J segment 6 bases; nucleotides outside the gene matches: 1. CDR1 and CDR2 from the germline V gene are MNHEY and SMNVEV (reference sequence). CDR3 bases: TGTGCCAGCAGTTTATGGGGACAGGGTCAGCCCCAGCATTTT. Translation gives CASSLWGQGQPQHF.

This chain connects TRBV5-1 to TRBJ1-1, with D tentatively TRBD1 (6 bases). The CDR3 has 16 residues. The germline V gene encodes CDR1 SGHRS and CDR2 YFSETQ. V was clipped by 0 bases and J by 1 base, with 13 bases between them. The chain's CDR3 is CASSLGKPTGNTEAFF. The CDR3 coding sequence is TGCGCCAGCAGCTTGGGAAAACCGACAGGGAACACTGAAGCTTTCTTT.

The chain employs TRBV27 and TRBJ2-1; 8 positions match TRBD2. Trimming cost V 5 bases and J 1 base; bases outside gene matches: 19. The CDR3 loop spans 20 amino acids. Germline CDR1 MNHEY, CDR2 SMNVEV (reference sequence). CDR3 protein: CASSLSSGRISGGSYNEQFF. The DNA of the CDR3 is TGTGCCAGCAGTCTCTCCAGCGGGAGAATATCTGGGGGATCCTACAATGAGCAGTTCTTC.

V is TRBV28 and J is TRBJ1-5; the D gene is possibly TRBD1 (5 bases). Germline lookup yields CDR1 MDHEN and CDR2 SYDVKM. The CDR3 length is 15 residues. V shed 7 bases and J shed 1 base, with 14 bases lying between them. CDR3 in DNA: TGTGCCAGCATCCCCCAGGGATTGAGCAATCAGCCCCAGCATTTT. Protein sequence: CASIPQGLSNQPQHF.

The V call is TRBV2, the J call TRBJ1-1; no reliable D call. Germline V gene data show CDR1 as SNHLY and CDR2 as FYNNEI. V was shortened by 7 bases and J by 1 base, with 4 bases between the two germline ends. The length of the CDR3 is 11 residues. The CDR3 here is CASKGNTEAFF. CDR3 in DNA: TGTGCCAGCAAGGGGAACACTGAAGCTTTCTTT.

The chain joins TRBV7-9 to TRBJ1-2; D gene uncertain. The V gene lost 1 base and the J gene lost 5 bases, with 14 bases spanning the gap. Looked up from germline, CDR1 is SEHNR and CDR2 is FQNEAQ (reference sequence). The CDR3 has 15 amino acids. CDR3 in amino acids: CASSLGKRGAYGYTF. Written as DNA, the CDR3 is TGTGCCAGCAGCTTAGGCAAGCGCGGAGCTTATGGCTACACCTTC.

The chain combines TRBV29-1 with TRBJ2-3, with TRBD1 matching 7 bases. The CDR3 runs 13 residues. The J segment lost 4 bases and the V segment lost 6 bases, leaving 7 bases of the junction unmatched. In germline, CDR1 is SQVTM, CDR2 ANQGSEA. In nucleotides, the CDR3 is TGCAGCGTAGTACAGGGGTTCTCAGATACGCAGTATTTT. This sequence encodes CSVVQGFSDTQYF.

The chain carries TRBV27 and TRBJ2-4, with D tentatively TRBD1 or TRBD2 (6 bases each). Germline CDR1 MNHEY, CDR2 SMNVEV (reference sequence). This CDR3 has 16 residues. V lost 0 bases to trimming and J lost 6 bases, with 15 bases between them. CDR3 sequence: CASSLSMGGLLNIQYF. The DNA for the CDR3 is TGTGCCAGCAGTTTATCGATGGGGGGCCTACTAAACATTCAGTACTTC.

The chain links TRBV30 to TRBJ2-2; D call uncertain. The CDR3 runs to 13 residues. Trimming removed 0 bases from V and 2 bases from J, with 4 bases in between. Germline CDR1 is GTSNPN and CDR2 is SVGIG (reference sequence). CDR3 in amino acids: CAWSVGNTGELFF. CDR3 nucleotides: TGTGCCTGGAGTGTCGGAAACACCGGGGAGCTGTTTTTT.

The rearrangement joins TRBV2 to TRBJ2-6; tentatively, D is TRBD1 (5 bases). The CDR3 totals 16 residues. Germline values: CDR1 SNHLY, CDR2 FYNNEI. The V gene lost 6 bases and the J gene lost 2 bases, with 14 bases spanning the gap. CDR3 DNA: TGTGCCAGCAGGAGAACTGAACAGGCTGGGGCCAACGTCCTGACTTTC. Amino acid sequence: CASRRTEQAGANVLTF.

V is TRBV5-4 and J is TRBJ1-1; TRBD1 matches 7 bases. The junction had 5 bases not matched to a gene; V was cut back by 4 bases and J by 2 bases. CDR1 is SGHNT, CDR2 YYREEE, per germline (reference sequence). The CDR3 totals 14 residues. In DNA form, the CDR3 reads TGTGCCAGCAGCCACAGGGGCGCCAACACTGAAGCTTTCTTT. It yields the protein CASSHRGANTEAFF.

This clone was seen once. CDR3 DNA: TGTGCCTGGAGGCCCGCGGGACAGGGTTACGAGCAGTACTTC. It specifies CAWRPAGQGYEQYF. The rearrangement uses TRBV30 and TRBJ2-7, with 9 bases fitting TRBD1. The germline gives CDR1 GTSNPN, CDR2 SVGIG (reference sequence). The CDR3 covers 14 residues. With V trimmed by 3 bases and J by 4 bases, 7 bases remained unmatched.

By share, this clone ranks as medium-sized. This chain links TRBV29-1 with TRBJ2-2, with 9 nucleotides matching TRBD2. Trimming took 5 bases from V and 2 from J; bases not matched to a gene: 6. CDR1 and CDR2 from the germline V gene are SQVTM and ANQGSEA. This CDR3 contains 15 residues. The CDR3 bases are TGCAGCGTTTCCCTAGCGGGATCCAACACCGGGGAGCTGTTTTTT. This codes for CSVSLAGSNTGELFF.

The chain employs TRBV5-4 and TRBJ2-3; no clear D gene. CDR1 SGHNT and CDR2 YYREEE come from the germline V gene (reference sequence). CDR3 size: 12 residues. Trimming removed 0 bases from V and 4 bases from J, with 3 bases in between. CDR3: CASSLASDTQYF. CDR3 nucleotides: TGTGCCAGCAGCTTGGCTTCAGATACGCAGTATTTT.